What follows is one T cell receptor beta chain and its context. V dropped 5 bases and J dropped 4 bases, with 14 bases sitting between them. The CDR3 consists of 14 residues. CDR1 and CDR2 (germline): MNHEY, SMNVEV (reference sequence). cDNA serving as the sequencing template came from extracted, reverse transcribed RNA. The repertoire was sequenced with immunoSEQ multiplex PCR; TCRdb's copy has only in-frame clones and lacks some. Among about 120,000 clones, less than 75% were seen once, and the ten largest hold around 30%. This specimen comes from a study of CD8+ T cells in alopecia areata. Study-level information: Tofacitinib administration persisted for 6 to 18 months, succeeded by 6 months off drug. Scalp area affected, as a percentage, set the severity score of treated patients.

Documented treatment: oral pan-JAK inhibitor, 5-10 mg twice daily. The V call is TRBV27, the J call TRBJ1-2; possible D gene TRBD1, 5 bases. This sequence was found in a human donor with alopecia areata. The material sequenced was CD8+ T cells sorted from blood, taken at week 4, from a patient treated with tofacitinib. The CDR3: CASSISGALYGYTF. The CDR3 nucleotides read TGTGCCAGCAGTATCAGTGGGGCCCTCTATGGCTACACCTTC.